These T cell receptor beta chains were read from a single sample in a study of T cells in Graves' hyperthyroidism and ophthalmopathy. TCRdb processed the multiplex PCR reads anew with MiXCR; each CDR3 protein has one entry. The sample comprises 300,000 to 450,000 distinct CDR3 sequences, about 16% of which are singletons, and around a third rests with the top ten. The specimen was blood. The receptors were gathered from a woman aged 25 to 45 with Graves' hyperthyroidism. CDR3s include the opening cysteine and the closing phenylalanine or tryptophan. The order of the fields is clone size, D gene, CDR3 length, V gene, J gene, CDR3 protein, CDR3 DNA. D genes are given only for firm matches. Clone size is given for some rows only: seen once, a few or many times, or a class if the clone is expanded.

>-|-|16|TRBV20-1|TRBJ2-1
CSAQGIGLPIHNEQFF
TGCAGTGCTCAAGGAATTGGACTCCCAATCCACAATGAGCAGTTCTTC
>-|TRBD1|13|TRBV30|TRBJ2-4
CAWGRGQGNIQYF
TGTGCCTGGGGGCGGGGACAGGGTAACATTCAGTACTTC
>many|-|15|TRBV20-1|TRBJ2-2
CSARVEGVDTGELFF
TGCAGTGCACGCGTAGAAGGGGTGGACACCGGGGAGCTGTTTTTT
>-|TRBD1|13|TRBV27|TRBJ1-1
CASSSPGGGEAFF
TGTGCCAGCAGTTCCCCAGGGGGGGGTGAAGCTTTCTTT
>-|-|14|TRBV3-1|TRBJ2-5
CASSQVHSQETQYF
TGTGCCAGCAGCCAAGTTCACAGTCAAGAGACCCAGTACTTC
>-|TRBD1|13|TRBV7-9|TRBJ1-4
CASQTGGYEKLFF
TGTGCCAGCCAGACAGGGGGGTATGAAAAACTGTTTTTT
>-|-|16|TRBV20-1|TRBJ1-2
CSARGTTGVPNYGYTF
TGCAGTGCTAGAGGGACGACGGGAGTGCCTAACTATGGCTACACCTTC
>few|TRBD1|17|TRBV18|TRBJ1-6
CASSPRVPGQGDSPLHF
TGTGCCAGCTCACCGCGTGTCCCCGGACAGGGGGATTCACCCCTCCACTTT
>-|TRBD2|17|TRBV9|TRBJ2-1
CASSVARGTSLLNEQFF
TGTGCCAGCAGCGTAGCTAGGGGGACTAGCCTTCTCAATGAGCAGTTCTTC
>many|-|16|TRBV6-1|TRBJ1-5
CASSPRWGGSNQPQHF
TGTGCCAGCAGTCCAAGGTGGGGCGGGAGCAATCAGCCCCAGCATTTT
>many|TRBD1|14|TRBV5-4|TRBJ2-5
CASSGETGVETQYF
TGTGCCAGCAGCGGAGAGACAGGGGTGGAGACCCAGTACTTC
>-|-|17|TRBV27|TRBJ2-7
CASSFGWSANLRDEQYF
TGTGCCAGCAGTTTTGGCTGGTCTGCGAATTTGAGGGACGAGCAGTACTTC
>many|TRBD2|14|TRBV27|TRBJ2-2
CASSWDYSTGELFF
TGTGCCAGCAGTTGGGACTACTCCACCGGGGAGCTGTTTTTT
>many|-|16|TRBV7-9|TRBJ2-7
CASGEWRARLTYEQYF
TGTGCCAGCGGCGAGTGGCGCGCGAGGCTAACTTACGAGCAGTACTTC
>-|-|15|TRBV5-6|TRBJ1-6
CASSLRGGTGSPLHF
TGTGCCAGCAGCTTGCGGGGGGGGACGGGATCACCCCTCCACTTT